A selection of T cell receptor beta chains follows, all from one sample in a study of memory CD8 T cells in hepatitis C reinfection. Only in-frame clones appear in the TCRdb table, and some are missing; sequencing was by immunoSEQ multiplex PCR. The table records over 45,000 clones, under 90% of them present only once. Sequencing was carried out using naive CD8+ T cells sorted from blood. The receptors here all came from a man younger than 35 with hepatitis C virus infection. CDR3s include the opening cysteine and the closing phenylalanine or tryptophan. The D gene is left open where the match is weak. For some rows the clone size is stated as once, few or many, or as a class when expanded; others skip it.

>TRBJ2-5|TRBD1|TRBV5-4|-|14
TGTGCCAGCAGCACTAAACAGGGGGATGAGACCCAGTACTTC
CASSTKQGDETQYF
>TRBJ2-7|TRBD1|TRBV27|-|15
TGTGCCAGCAGTTTAGGGGGACAGGGCTCCTACGAGCAGTACTTC
CASSLGGQGSYEQYF
>TRBJ2-5|TRBD2|TRBV28|-|15
TGTGCCAGCACCTCACAAGGACTAGCGGGAGCCACCCAGTACTTC
CASTSQGLAGATQYF
>TRBJ2-7|-|TRBV6-5|-|16
TGTGCCAGCAGTTACGGCCCTTTACAGCTACCCTACGAGCAGTACTTC
CASSYGPLQLPYEQYF
>TRBJ2-7|TRBD2|TRBV7-9|-|15
TGTGCCAGCAGCTTAATCGCGGGAGGGCCCGACGAGCAGTACTTC
CASSLIAGGPDEQYF
>TRBJ2-5|TRBD1|TRBV6-5|-|15
TGTGCCAGCAGTCCTACGACAGGGGGAAGGGAGACCCAGTACTTC
CASSPTTGGRETQYF
>TRBJ2-7|TRBD1|TRBV13|-|15
TGTGCCAGCAGTCAGGACAGGAGCTATCGAACGGAGCAGTACTTC
CASSQDRSYRTEQYF
>TRBJ2-2|-|TRBV5-1|-|13
TGCGCCAGCAGCTTAGGGGGATCCGGGGAGCTGTTTTTT
CASSLGGSGELFF
>TRBJ2-3|TRBD2|TRBV6-6|-|12
TGTGCCGCCTCCGGGGGGGTGGATACGCAGTATTTT
CAASGGVDTQYF
>TRBJ2-3|TRBD2|TRBV7-9|-|16
TGTGCCAGCAGCTGGGGACTAGCGGGAGAGACAGATACGCAGTATTTT
CASSWGLAGETDTQYF
>TRBJ1-1|-|TRBV28|-|14
TGTGCCAGCAGTTTTTGGGGGGTAGGGGCTGAAGCTTTCTTT
CASSFWGVGAEAFF
>TRBJ2-2|-|TRBV7-6|once|15
TGTGCCAGCAGCTTAGAGGCAGGGTTCCCCGGGGAGCTGTTTTTT
CASSLEAGFPGELFF
>TRBJ2-5|TRBD2|TRBV28|-|17
TGTGCCAGCAGTTTGTTACTAGCGGAAGTTTCGCAAGAGACCCAGTACTTC
CASSLLLAEVSQETQYF
>TRBJ2-2|TRBD2|TRBV9|-|16
TGTGCCAGCAGCGGGGGGGGCGGGGGGAGTTTCGGGGAGCTGTTTTTT
CASSGGGGGSFGELFF
>TRBJ2-1|TRBD1|TRBV4-2|-|19
TGTGCCAGCAGCCAAGGATCCAGAGGTGGTGGGACAGGGATGAATGAGCAGTTCTTC
CASSQGSRGGGTGMNEQFF
>TRBJ2-1|-|TRBV7-9|-|13
TGTGCCAGCAGCGGCGGGTACTACAATGAGCAGTTCTTC
CASSGGYYNEQFF
>TRBJ1-4|TRBD1|TRBV5-4|once|15
TGTGCCAGCAGCCCCGGGGGACAGGGACATGAAAAACTGTTTTTT
CASSPGGQGHEKLFF
>TRBJ2-5|-|TRBV6-9|-|9
TGTGCTCCCGGTTGGACCCAGTACTTC
CAPGWTQYF
>TRBJ1-5|-|TRBV18|-|15
TGTGCCAGCTCACCGGACACACTAAACAATCAGCCCCAGCATTTT
CASSPDTLNNQPQHF
>TRBJ2-7|TRBD2|TRBV5-5|-|16
TGTGCCAGCAGCTTCGGACTAGCGGGAGACAGGGACGAGCAGTACTTC
CASSFGLAGDRDEQYF
>TRBJ1-6|-|TRBV6-5|-|13
TGTGCCAGCAGTCCCTTTCCGGGAGGCCTACTACACTTT
CASSPFPGGLLHF
>TRBJ2-1|TRBD2|TRBV6-5|once|16
TGTGCCAGCAGTTCCTCCTCGGGGCTAGCGGGGGGCCAGCAGTTCTTC
CASSSSSGLAGGQQFF
>TRBJ1-4|-|TRBV4-1|-|14
TGCGCCAGCAGCCAAGAAGCTCTTAATGAAAAACTGTTTTTT
CASSQEALNEKLFF
>TRBJ2-5|TRBD2|TRBV5-1|-|17
TGCGCCAGCAGCTTGGGTCTAGCGGGAGGTCGACGAGAGACCCAGTACTTC
CASSLGLAGGRRETQYF
>TRBJ2-7|-|TRBV27|-|15
TGTGCCAGCAGTTTATCGCCCATCAGCTCCTACGAGCAGTACTTC
CASSLSPISSYEQYF
>TRBJ2-1|TRBD2|TRBV23-1|-|18
TGCGCCAGCAGTCAATCGGGACTAGCGGGAGATTGGAGGAATGAGCAGTTCTTC
CASSQSGLAGDWRNEQFF
>TRBJ2-7|-|TRBV5-8|-|15
TGTGCCAGCATCACGGTTCGGAGGGGCTCCTACGAGCAGTACTTC
CASITVRRGSYEQYF
>TRBJ2-6|-|TRBV13|-|17
TGTGCCAGCAGCTACCAGGGCGAAGAGACCGGGGCCAACGTCCTGACTTTC
CASSYQGEETGANVLTF